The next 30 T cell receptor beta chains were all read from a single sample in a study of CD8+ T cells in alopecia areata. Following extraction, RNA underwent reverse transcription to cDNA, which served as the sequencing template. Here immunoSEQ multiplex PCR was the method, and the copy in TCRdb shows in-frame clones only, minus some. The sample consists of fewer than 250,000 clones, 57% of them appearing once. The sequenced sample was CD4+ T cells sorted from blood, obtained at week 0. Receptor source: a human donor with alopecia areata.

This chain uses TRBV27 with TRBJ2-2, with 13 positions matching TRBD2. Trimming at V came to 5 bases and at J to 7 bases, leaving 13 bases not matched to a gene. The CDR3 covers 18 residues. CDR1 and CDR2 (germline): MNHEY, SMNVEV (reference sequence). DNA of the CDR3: TGTGCCAGCAGTCCCCAACCGGGACTAGCGGGATATGTCGGGGAGCTGTTTTTT. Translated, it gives CASSPQPGLAGYVGELFF.

The CDR3 nucleotides are TGTGCCTGGAGTCCAACCCCAGGACGCCGCTCCTACGAGCAGTACTTC. Translating gives CAWSPTPGRRSYEQYF. This chain joins TRBV30 and TRBJ2-7; no reliable D call. The CDR3 extends over 16 amino acids. Germline values: CDR1 GTSNPN, CDR2 SVGIG (reference sequence). The V gene lost 2 bases and the J gene lost 0 bases, with 17 bases spanning the gap.

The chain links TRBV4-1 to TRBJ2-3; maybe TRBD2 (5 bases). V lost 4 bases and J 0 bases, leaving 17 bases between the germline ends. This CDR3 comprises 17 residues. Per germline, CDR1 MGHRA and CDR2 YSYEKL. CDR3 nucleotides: TGCGCCAGCAGCCGAGGGCTGGCTTACTCTAGCACAGATACGCAGTATTTT. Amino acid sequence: CASSRGLAYSSTDTQYF.

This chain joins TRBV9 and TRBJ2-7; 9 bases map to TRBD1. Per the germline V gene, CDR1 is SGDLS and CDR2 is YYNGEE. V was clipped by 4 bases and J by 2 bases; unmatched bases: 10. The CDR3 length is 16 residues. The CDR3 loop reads CASSPNPGQGPYEQYF. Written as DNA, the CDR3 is TGTGCCAGCAGCCCCAACCCGGGACAGGGTCCCTACGAGCAGTACTTC.

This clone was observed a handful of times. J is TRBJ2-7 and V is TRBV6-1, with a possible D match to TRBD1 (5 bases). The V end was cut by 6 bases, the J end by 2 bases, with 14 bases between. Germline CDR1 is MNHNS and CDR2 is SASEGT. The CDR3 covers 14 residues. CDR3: CASRARQYPYEQYF. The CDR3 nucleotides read TGTGCCAGCAGGGCTAGACAGTACCCCTACGAGCAGTACTTC.

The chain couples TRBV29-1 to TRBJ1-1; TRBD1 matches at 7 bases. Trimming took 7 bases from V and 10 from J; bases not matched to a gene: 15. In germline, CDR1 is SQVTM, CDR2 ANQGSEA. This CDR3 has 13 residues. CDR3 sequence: CSGDREVRSGAFF. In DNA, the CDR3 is TGCAGCGGTGACAGGGAGGTTCGGTCGGGAGCTTTCTTT.

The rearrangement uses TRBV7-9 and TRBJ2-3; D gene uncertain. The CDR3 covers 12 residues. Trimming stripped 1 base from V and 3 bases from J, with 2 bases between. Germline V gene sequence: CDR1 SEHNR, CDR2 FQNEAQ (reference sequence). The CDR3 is CASSLETDTQYF. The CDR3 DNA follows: TGTGCCAGCAGCTTAGAGACAGATACGCAGTATTTT. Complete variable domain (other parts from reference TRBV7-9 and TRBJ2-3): DTGVSQNPRHKITKRGQNVTFRCDPISEHNRLYWYRQTLGQGPEFLTYFQNEAQLEKSRLLSDRFSAERPKGSFSTLEIQRTEQGDSAMYLCASSLETDTQYFGPGTRLTVL.

The CDR3 DNA follows: TGTGCCTGGACAGGGGGACTAGTCAGTGAGCAGTTCTTC. This gives the protein CAWTGGLVSEQFF. This chain uses TRBV30 with TRBJ2-1, with a possible D match to TRBD2 (8 bases). With 4 bases removed from V and 9 bases from J, the gap between germline ends came to 16 bases. This CDR3 is 13 amino acids long. Germline CDR1 GTSNPN, CDR2 SVGIG (reference sequence).

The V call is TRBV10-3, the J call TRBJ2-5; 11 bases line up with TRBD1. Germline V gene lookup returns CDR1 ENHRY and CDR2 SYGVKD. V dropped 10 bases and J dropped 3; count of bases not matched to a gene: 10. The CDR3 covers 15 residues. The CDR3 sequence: CATRLRDRGEETQYF. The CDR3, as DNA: TGTGCCACCAGGCTCCGGGACAGGGGGGAAGAGACCCAGTACTTC.

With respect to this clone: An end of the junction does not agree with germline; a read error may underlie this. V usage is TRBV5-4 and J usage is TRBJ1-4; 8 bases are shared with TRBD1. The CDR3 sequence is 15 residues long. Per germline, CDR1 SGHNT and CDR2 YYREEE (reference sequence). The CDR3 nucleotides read TGTGCCAGCAGCCGGAGAGGACAGGGAAACCAAGGGGACGTTTTT. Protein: CASSRRGQGNQGDVF.

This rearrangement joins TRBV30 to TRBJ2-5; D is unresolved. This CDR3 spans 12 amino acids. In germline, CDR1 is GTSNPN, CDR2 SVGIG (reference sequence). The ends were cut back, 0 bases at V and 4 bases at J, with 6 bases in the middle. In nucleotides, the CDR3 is TGTGCCTGGAGTGTTTCCTTAGAGACCCAGTACTTC. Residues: CAWSVSLETQYF.

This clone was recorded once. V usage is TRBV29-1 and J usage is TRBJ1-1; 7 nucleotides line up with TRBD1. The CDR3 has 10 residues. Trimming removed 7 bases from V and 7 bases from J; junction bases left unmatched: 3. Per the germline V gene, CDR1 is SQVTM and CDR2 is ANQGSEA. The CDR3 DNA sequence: TGCAGCGCCGGGGACAGTGAAGCTTTCTTT. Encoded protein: CSAGDSEAFF.

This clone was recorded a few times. The CDR3 DNA is TGTGCCAGCAGCTTTCGGTTGTACGCCATGAGCTCCTACAATGAGCAGTTCTTC. It is translated as CASSFRLYAMSSYNEQFF. The chain combines TRBV5-4 with TRBJ2-1; D unclear. Trimming took 2 bases from V and 0 from J, leaving 18 bases between them. The germline V gene encodes CDR1 SGHNT and CDR2 YYREEE (reference sequence). CDR3 length: 18 amino acids.

The CDR3 loop reads CASSSQPGETYEQYF. DNA of the CDR3: TGTGCCAGCAGCTCACAGCCGGGGGAGACCTACGAGCAGTACTTC. The V gene is TRBV7-6, the J gene TRBJ2-7; a possible D gene is TRBD2 (6 bases). Trimming stripped 4 bases from V and 2 bases from J, with 15 bases between. There are 15 residues in the CDR3. From germline, CDR1 is SGHVS and CDR2 FNYEAQ.

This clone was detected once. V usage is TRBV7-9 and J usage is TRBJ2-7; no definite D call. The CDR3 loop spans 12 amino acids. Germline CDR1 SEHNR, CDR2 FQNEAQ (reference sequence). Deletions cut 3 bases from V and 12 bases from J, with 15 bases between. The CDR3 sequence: CASSLRLALPYF. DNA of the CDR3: TGTGCCAGCAGCTTGAGGTTAGCACTGCCGTACTTC.

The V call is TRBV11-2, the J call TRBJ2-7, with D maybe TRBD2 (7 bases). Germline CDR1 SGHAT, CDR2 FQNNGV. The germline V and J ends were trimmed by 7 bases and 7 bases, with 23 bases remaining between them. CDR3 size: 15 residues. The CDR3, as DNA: TGTGCCAGCACCACGAGAGTGGGAGGGCAGGGGGAGCAGTACTTC. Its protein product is CASTTRVGGQGEQYF.

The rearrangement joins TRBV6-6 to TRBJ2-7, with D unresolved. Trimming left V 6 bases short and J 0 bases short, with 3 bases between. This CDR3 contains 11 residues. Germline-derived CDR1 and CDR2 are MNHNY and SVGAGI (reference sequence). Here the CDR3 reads CASRVSYEQYF. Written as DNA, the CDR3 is TGTGCCAGCAGGGTCTCCTACGAGCAGTACTTC.

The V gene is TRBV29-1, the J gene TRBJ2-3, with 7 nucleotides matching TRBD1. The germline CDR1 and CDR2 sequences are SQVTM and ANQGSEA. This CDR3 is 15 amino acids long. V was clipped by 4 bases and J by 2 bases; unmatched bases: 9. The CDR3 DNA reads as TGCAGCGTTGTGTGGGCAGGGGGAGCCACAGATACGCAGTATTTT. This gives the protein CSVVWAGGATDTQYF.

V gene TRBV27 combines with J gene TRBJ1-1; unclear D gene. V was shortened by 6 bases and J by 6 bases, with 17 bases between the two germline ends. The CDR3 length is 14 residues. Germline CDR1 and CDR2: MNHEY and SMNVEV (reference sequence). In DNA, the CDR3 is TGTGCCAGCAGCACCACCGAGGGCGGGTCTGAAGCTTTCTTT. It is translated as CASSTTEGGSEAFF.

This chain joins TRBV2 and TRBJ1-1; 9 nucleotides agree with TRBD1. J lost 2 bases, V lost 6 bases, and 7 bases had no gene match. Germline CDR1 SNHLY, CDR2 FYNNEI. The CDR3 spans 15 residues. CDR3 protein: CASRYRQGGNTEAFF. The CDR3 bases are TGTGCCAGCAGGTATAGACAGGGGGGAAACACTGAAGCTTTCTTT.

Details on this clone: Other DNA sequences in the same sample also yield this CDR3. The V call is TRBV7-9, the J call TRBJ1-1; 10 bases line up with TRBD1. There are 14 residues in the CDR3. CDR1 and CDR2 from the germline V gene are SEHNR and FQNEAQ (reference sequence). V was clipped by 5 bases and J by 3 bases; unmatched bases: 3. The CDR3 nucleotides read TGTGCCAGCAGCCTCGGGACAGGGGACACTGAAGCTTTCTTT. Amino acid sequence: CASSLGTGDTEAFF.

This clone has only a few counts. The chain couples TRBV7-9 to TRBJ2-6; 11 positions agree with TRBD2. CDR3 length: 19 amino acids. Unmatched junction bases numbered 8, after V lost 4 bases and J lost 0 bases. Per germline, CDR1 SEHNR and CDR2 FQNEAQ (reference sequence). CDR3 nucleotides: TGTGCCAGCAGCTCCGAGGGACTAGCGGAGAGCTCTGGGGCCAACGTCCTGACTTTC. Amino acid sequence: CASSSEGLAESSGANVLTF.

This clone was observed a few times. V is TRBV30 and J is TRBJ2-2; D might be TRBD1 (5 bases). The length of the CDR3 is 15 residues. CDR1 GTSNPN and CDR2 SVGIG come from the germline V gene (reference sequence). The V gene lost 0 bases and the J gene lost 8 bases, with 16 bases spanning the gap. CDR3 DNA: TGTGCCTGGAGTGTAGAAGACAGAACCTGGGGGGAGCTGTTTTTT. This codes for CAWSVEDRTWGELFF.

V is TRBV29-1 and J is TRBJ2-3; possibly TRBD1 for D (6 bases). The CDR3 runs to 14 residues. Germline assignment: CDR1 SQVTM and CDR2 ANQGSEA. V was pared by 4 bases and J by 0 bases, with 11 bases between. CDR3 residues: CSVVRDTSTDTQYF. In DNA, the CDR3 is TGCAGCGTTGTCCGGGACACAAGCACAGATACGCAGTATTTT.

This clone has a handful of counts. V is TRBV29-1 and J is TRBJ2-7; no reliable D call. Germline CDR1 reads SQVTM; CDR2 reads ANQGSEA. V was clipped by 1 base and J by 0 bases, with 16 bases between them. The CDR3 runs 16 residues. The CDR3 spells CSVEVSSGFYSYEQYF. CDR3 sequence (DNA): TGCAGCGTTGAAGTATCCTCCGGATTCTACTCCTACGAGCAGTACTTC.

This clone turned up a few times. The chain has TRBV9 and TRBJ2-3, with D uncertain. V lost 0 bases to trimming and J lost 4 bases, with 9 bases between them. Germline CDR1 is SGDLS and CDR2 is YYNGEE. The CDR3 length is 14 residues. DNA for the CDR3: TGTGCCAGCAGCGTAGATCTGGGGTCAGATACGCAGTATTTT. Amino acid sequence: CASSVDLGSDTQYF.

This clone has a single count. The CDR3 sequence: CASSPWDSQSSYNSPLHF. Written as DNA, the CDR3 is TGCGCCAGCAGCCCATGGGACAGCCAGAGCTCCTATAATTCACCCCTCCACTTT. This rearrangement joins TRBV4-1 to TRBJ1-6, with 7 bases that match TRBD1. This CDR3 is 18 amino acids long. The V gene end was trimmed by 4 bases and the J gene end by 0 bases; junction bases not matched to a gene: 9. Germline loops: CDR1 MGHRA, CDR2 YSYEKL.

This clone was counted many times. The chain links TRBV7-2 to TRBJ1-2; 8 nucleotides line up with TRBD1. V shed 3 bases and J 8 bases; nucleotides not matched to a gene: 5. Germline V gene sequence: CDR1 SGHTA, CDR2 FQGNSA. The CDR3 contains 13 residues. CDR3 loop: CASSFDRGGGYTF. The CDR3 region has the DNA TGTGCCAGCAGCTTCGACAGGGGCGGCGGCTACACCTTC.

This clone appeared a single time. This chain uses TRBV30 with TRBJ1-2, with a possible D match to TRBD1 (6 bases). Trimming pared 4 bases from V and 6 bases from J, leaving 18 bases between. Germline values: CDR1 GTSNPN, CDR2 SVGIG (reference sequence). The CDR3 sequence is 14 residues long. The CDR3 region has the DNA TGTGCCTGGATTTCGTCCCCGGGGGCGCATGGCTACACCTTC. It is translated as CAWISSPGAHGYTF. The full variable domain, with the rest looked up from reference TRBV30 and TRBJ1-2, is SQTIHQWPATLVQPVGSPLSLECTVEGTSNPNLYWYRQAAGRGLQLLFYSVGIGQISSEVPQNLSASRPQDRQFILSSKKLLLSDSGFYLCAWISSPGAHGYTFGSGTRLTVV.

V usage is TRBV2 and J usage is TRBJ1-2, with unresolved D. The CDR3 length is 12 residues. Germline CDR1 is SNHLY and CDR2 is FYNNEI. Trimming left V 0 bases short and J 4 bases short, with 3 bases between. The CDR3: CASSEASYGYTF. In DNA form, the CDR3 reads TGTGCCAGCAGTGAAGCTAGCTATGGCTACACCTTC.